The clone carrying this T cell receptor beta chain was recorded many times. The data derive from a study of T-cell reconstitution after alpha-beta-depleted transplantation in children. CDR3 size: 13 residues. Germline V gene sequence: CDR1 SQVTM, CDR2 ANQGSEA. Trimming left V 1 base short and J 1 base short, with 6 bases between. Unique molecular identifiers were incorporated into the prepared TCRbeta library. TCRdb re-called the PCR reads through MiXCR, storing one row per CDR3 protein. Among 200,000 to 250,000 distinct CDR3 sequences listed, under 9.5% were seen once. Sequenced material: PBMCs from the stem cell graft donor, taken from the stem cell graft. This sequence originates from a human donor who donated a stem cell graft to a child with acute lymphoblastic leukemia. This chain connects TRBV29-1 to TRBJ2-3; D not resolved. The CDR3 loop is CSVEGSGTDTQYF. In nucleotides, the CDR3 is TGCAGCGTTGAAGGGTCGGGCACAGATACGCAGTATTTT.